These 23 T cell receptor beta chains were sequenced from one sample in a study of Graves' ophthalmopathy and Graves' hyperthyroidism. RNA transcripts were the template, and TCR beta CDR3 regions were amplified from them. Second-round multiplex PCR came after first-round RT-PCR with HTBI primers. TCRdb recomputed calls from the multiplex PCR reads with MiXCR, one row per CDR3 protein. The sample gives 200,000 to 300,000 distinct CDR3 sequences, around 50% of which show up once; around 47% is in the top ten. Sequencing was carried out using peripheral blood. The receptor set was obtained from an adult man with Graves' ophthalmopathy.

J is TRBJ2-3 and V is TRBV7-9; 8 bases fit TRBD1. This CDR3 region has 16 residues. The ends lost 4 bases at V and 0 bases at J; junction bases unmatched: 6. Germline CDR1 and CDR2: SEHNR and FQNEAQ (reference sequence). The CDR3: CASSSGQGGSTDTQYF. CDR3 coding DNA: TGTGCCAGCAGCTCCGGACAGGGAGGAAGCACAGATACGCAGTATTTT.

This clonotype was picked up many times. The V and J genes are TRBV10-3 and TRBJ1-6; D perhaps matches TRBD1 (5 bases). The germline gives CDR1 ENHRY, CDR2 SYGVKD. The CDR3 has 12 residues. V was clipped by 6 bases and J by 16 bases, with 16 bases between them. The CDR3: CAISPWAGELHF. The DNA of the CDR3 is TGTGCCATCAGCCCTTGGGCGGGGGAGCTCCACTTT.

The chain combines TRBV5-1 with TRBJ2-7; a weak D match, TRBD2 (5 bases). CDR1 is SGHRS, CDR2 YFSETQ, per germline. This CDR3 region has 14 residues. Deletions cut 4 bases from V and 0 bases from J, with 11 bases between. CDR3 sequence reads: CASSKDLSSYEQYF. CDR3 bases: TGCGCCAGCAGCAAGGACTTGAGCTCCTACGAGCAGTACTTC.

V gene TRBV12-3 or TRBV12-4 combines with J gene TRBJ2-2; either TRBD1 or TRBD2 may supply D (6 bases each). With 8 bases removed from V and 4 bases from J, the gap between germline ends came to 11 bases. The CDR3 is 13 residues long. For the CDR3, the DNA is TGTGCCAGCGTAGGGGGGACCACCGGGGAGCTGTTTTTT. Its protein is CASVGGTTGELFF.

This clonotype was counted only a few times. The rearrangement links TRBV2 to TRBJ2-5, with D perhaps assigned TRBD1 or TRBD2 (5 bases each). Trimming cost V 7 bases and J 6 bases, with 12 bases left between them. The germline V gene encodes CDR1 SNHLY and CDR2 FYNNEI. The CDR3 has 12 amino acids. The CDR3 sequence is CASKGEGQTQYF. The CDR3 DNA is TGTGCCAGCAAGGGAGAGGGGCAGACCCAGTACTTC.

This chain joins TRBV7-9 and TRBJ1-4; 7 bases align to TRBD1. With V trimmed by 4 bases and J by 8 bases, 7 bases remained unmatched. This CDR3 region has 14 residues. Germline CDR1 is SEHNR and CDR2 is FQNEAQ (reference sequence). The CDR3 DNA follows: TGTGCCAGCAGCTCCTCATCAGGGGGAGAAAAACTGTTTTTT. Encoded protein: CASSSSSGGEKLFF.

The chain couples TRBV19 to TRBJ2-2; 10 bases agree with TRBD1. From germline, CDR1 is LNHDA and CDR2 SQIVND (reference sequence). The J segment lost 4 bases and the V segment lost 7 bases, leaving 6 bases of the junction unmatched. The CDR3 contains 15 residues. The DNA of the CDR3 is TGTGCCAGTAAGAAGAGGACAGGGGGCACCGGGGAGCTGTTTTTT. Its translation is CASKKRTGGTGELFF.

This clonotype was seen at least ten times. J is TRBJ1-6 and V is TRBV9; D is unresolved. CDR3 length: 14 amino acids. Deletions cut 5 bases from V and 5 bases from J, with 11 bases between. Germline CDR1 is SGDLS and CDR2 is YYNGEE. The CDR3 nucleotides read TGTGCCAGCAGTAGGGATCCGAATAATTCACCCCTCCACTTT. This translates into CASSRDPNNSPLHF.

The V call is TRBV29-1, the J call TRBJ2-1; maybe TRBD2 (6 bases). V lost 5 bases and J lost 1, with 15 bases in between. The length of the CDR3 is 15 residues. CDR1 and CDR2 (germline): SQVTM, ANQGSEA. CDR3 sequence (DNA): TGCAGCGTTTCCCGAGCGGGCGATTCCTACAATGAGCAGTTCTTC. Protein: CSVSRAGDSYNEQFF.

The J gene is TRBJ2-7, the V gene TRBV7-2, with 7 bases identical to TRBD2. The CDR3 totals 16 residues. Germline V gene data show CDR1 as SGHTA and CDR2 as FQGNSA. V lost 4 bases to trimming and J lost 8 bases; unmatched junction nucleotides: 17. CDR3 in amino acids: CASSSQEYGTSGKQYF. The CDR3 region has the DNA TGTGCCAGCAGCTCCCAGGAGTACGGGACCAGCGGGAAGCAGTACTTC.

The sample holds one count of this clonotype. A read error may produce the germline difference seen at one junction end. This CDR3 is CASSGGPTGREKLFF. CDR3 nucleotide sequence: TGTGCCAGCAGTGGGGGACCTACAGGGAGGGAAAAACTGTTTTTT. The rearrangement links TRBV10-3 to TRBJ1-4; D is possibly TRBD1 (6 bases). Germline-derived CDR1 and CDR2 are ENHRY and SYGVKD. The CDR3 runs to 15 residues.

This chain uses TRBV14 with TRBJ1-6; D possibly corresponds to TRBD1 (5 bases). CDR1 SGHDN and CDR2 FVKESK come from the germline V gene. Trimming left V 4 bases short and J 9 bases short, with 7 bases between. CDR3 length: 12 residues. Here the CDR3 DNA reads TGTGCCAGCAGCCCGGGGGTTTCACCCCTCCACTTT. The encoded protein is CASSPGVSPLHF.

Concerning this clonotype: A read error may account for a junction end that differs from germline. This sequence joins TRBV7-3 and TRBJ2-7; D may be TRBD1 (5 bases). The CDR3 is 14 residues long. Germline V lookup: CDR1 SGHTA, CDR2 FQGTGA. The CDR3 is CASSQELTVYEQYF. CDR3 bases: TGCGCCAGCAGCCAGGAGTTGACAGTCTACGAGCAGTACTTC.

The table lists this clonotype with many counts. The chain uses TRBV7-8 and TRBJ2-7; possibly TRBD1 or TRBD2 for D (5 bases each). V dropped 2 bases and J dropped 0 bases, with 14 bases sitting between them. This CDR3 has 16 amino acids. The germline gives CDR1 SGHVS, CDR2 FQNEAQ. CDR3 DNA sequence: TGTGCCAGCAGCTTATCCCGGGACGGAAGCTCCTACGAGCAGTACTTC. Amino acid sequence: CASSLSRDGSSYEQYF.

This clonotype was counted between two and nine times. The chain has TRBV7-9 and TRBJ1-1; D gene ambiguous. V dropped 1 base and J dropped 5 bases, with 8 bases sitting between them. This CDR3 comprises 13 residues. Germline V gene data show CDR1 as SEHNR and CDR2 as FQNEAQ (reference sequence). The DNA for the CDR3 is TGTGCCAGCAGCTTAGATACCGGGACTGAAGCTTTCTTT. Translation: CASSLDTGTEAFF.

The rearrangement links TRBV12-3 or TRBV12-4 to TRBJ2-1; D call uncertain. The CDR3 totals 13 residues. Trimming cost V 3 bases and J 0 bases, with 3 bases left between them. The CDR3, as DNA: TGTGCCAGCAGTTTTGGCTCCTACAATGAGCAGTTCTTC. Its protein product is CASSFGSYNEQFF.

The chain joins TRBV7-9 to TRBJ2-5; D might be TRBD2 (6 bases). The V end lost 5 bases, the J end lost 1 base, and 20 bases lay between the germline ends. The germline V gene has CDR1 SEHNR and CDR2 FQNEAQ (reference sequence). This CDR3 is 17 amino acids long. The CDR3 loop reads CASSPGFGGIGQETQYF. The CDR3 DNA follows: TGTGCCAGCAGCCCCGGCTTTGGCGGGATAGGCCAAGAGACCCAGTACTTC.

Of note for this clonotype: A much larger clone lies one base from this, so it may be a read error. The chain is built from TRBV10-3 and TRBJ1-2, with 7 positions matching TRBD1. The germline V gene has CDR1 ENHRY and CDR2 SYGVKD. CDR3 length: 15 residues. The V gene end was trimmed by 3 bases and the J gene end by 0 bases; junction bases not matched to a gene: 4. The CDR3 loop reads CAISEGGLANYGYTF. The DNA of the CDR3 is TGTGCCATCAGTGAAGGGGGCTTAGCTAACTATGGCTACACCTTC.

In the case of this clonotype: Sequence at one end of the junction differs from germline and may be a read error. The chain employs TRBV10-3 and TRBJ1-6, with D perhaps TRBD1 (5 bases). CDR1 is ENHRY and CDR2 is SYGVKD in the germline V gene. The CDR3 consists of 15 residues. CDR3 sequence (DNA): TGTGCCAGCAGTGAATTGGGGGGGTATAATTCACCCCTCCACTTT. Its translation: CASSELGGYNSPLHF.

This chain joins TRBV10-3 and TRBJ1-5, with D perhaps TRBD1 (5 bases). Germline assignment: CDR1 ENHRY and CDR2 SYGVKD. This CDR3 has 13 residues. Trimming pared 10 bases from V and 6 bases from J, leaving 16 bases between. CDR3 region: CASSGGVGQPQHF. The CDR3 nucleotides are TGTGCCAGCAGCGGGGGAGTGGGTCAGCCCCAGCATTTT.

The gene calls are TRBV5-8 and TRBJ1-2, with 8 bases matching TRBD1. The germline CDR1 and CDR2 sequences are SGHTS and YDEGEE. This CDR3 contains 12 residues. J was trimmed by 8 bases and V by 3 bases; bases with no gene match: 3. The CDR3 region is CASSYGQGGYTF. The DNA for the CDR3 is TGTGCCAGCAGCTATGGACAGGGAGGCTACACCTTC.

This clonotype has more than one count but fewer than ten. This CDR3 reads CAISGGNEKLFF. DNA for the CDR3: TGTGCCATCAGCGGGGGGAATGAAAAACTGTTTTTT. The chain combines TRBV10-3 with TRBJ1-4; D is possibly TRBD1 (5 bases). The CDR3 consists of 12 residues. The ends were cut back, 6 bases at V and 5 bases at J, with 7 bases in the middle. Germline V gene data show CDR1 as ENHRY and CDR2 as SYGVKD.

The CDR3 loop reads CATSRDLGTGELFF. CDR3 in DNA: TGTGCCACCAGCAGAGATCTCGGTACCGGGGAGCTGTTTTTT. The gene calls are TRBV15 and TRBJ2-2; no definite D call. V was pared by 0 bases and J by 5 bases, with 7 bases between. The CDR3 has 14 amino acids. Germline V gene data show CDR1 as LNHNV and CDR2 as YYDKDF (reference sequence).